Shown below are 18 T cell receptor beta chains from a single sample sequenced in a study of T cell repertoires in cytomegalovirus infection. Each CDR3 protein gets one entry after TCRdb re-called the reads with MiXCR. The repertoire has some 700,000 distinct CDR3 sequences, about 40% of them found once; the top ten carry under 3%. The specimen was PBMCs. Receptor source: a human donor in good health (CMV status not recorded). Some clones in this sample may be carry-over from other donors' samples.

CDR3 amino acids: CASSIGLGTEAFF. CDR3 bases: TGTGCCAGTAGTATTGGATTGGGCACTGAAGCTTTCTTT. V gene TRBV19 combines with J gene TRBJ1-1; no clear D. Germline V gene sequence: CDR1 LNHDA, CDR2 SQIVND (reference sequence). The CDR3 extends over 13 amino acids. Trimming took off 3 bases at V and 4 bases at J, with 9 bases between the two ends.

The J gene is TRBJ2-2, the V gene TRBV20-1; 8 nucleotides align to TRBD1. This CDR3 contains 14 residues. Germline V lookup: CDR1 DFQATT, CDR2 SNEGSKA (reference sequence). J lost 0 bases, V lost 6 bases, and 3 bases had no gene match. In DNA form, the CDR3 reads TGCAGTGCAATGACAGGGGCGAACACCGGGGAGCTGTTTTTT. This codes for CSAMTGANTGELFF.

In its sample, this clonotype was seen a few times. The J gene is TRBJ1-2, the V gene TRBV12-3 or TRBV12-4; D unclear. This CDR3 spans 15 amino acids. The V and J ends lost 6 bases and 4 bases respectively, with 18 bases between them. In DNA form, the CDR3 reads TGTGCCAGCAGGTCGCCGGGCCGACAAACCTATGGCTACACCTTC. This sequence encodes CASRSPGRQTYGYTF.

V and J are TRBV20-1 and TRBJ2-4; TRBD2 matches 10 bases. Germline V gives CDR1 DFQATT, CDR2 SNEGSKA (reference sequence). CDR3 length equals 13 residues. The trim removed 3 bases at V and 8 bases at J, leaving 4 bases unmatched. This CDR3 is CSASPGLADIQYF. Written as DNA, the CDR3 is TGCAGTGCTAGTCCCGGACTAGCGGACATTCAGTACTTC.

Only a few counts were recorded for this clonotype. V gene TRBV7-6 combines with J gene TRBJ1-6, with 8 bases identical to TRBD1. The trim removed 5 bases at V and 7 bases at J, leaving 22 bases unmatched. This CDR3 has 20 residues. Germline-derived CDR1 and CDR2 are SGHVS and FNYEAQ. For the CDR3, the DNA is TGTGCCAGCAGCCCGATTACACCCTACCGGACAGGGTTCGGGAATTCACCCCTCCACTTT. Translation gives CASSPITPYRTGFGNSPLHF. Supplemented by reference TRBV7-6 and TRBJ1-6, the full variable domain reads GAGVSQSPRYKVTKRGQDVALRCDPISGHVSLYWYRQALGQGPEFLTYFNYEAQQDKSGLPNDRFSAERPEGSISTLTIQRTEQRDSAMYRCASSPITPYRTGFGNSPLHFGNGTRLTVT.

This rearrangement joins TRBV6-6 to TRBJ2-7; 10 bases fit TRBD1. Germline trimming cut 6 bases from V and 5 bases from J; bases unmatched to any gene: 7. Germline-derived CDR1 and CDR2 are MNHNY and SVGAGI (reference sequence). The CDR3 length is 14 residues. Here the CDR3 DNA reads TGTGCCAGCAGGTTCGGACAGGGGGGACACGAGCAGTACTTC. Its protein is CASRFGQGGHEQYF.

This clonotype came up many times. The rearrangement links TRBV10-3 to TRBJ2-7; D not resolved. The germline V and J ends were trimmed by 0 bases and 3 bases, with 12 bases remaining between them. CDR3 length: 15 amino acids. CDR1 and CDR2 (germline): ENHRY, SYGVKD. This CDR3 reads CAISESGNSNYEQYF. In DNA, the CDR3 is TGTGCCATCAGTGAGTCTGGGAACAGCAACTACGAGCAGTACTTC.

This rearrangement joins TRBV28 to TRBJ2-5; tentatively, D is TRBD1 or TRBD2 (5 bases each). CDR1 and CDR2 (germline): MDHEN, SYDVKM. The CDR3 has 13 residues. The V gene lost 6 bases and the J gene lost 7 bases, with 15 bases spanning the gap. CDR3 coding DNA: TGTGCCAGCAGCGATTTTGGGGCGGGGACCCAGTACTTC. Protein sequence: CASSDFGAGTQYF.

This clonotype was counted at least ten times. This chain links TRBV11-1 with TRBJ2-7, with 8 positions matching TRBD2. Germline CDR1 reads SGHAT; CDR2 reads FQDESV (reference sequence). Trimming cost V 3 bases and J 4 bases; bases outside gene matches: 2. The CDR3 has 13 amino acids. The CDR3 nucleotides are TGTGCCAGCAGCTTGAGACTAGCGTACGAGCAGTACTTC. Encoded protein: CASSLRLAYEQYF.

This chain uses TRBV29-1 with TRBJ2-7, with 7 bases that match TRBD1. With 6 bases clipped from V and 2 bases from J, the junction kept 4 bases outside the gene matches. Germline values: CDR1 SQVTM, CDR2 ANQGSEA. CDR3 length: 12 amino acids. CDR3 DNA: TGCAGCGTCCGGGACAGCGCCTACGAGCAGTACTTC. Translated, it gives CSVRDSAYEQYF.

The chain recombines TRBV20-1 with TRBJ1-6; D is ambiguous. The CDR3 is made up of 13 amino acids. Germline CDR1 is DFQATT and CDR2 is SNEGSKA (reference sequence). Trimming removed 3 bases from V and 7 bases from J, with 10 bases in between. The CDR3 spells CSAREAPNSPLHF. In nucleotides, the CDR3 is TGCAGTGCTAGGGAAGCTCCCAATTCACCCCTCCACTTT.

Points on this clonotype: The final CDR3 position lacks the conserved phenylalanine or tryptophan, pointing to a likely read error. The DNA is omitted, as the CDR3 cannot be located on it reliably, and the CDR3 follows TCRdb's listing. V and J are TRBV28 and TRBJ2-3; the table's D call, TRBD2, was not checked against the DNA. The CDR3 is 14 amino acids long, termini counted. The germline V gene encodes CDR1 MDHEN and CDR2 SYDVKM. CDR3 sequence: CASSSSGLAGVRPL.

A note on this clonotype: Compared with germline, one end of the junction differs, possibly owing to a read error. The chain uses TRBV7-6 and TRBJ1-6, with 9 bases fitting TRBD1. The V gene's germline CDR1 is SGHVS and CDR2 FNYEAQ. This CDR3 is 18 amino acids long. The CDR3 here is CASSLNWRDRVDNLPLHF. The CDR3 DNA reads TGTGCCAGCAGCTTAAATTGGCGGGACAGGGTAGATAATTTACCCCTCCACTTT.

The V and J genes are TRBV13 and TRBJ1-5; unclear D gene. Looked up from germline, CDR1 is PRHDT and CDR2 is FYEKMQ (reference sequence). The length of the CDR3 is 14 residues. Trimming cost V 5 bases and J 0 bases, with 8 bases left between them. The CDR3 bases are TGTGCCAGCAGCAAACGGGATAGCAATCAGCCCCAGCATTTT. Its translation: CASSKRDSNQPQHF.

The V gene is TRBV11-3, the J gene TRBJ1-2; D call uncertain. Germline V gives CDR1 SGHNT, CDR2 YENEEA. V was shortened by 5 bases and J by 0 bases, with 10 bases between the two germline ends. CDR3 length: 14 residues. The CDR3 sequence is CASSKNIANYGYTF. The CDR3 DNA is TGTGCCAGCAGCAAGAACATAGCTAACTATGGCTACACCTTC.

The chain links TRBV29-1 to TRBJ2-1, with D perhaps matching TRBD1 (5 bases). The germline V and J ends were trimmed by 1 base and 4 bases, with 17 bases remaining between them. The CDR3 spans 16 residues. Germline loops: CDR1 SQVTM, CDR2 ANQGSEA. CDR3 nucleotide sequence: TGCAGCGTTGAAGGAAGGACAAGGGCCAAATACAATGAGCAGTTCTTC. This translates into CSVEGRTRAKYNEQFF.

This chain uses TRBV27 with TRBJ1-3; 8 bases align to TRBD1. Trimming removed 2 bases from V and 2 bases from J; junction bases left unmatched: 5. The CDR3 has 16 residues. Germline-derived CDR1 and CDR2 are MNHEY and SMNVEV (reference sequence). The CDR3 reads CASSLRQGLAGNTIYF. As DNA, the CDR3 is TGTGCCAGCAGTTTACGACAGGGGTTGGCTGGAAACACCATATATTTT.

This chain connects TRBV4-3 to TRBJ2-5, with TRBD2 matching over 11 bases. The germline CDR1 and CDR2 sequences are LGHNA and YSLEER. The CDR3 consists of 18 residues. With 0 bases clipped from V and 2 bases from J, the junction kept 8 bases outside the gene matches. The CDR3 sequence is CASSQEITSGGGQETQYF. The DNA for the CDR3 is TGCGCCAGCAGCCAAGAAATTACTAGCGGGGGAGGTCAAGAGACCCAGTACTTC.